This T cell receptor (beta chain) was recorded in a study of T cells after yellow fever vaccination (dated by TCRdb to between 2018 and 2021). Some background on the complete study: The SMART-Seq v4 Ultra Low Input RNA kit was used to prepare libraries from fractions with low cell numbers. Blood was drawn at multiple timepoints before and after primary and secondary immunization, with bulk PBMC replicates and cell subsets isolated. To follow T-cell clones before and after both primary and booster YFV17D yellow fever vaccination, bulk TCR alpha and beta repertoires underwent longitudinal sequencing. Two healthy male donors, one aged 18 to 30 and one aged 30 to 40 years, were included in the cohort.

The paper's findings and limits, for the study overall: Because abundant contaminating clonotypes from the bulk population could be contained in FACS-sorted repertoires, computational filtering was required. Only a couple of donors were included in the study, so the extent to which the findings can be generalized is limited. Most clones expanded after primary vaccination were re-detected after the booster (around 96% of CD4 and around 88% of CD8), suggesting broad memory maintenance. A small fraction of clonotypes showed up in both the CD4 and CD8 compartments, probably as a result of convergent recombination. The secondary T-cell response was weaker than the primary response but faster, peaking on day 5 instead of day 15.

The treatment or condition label, as the study defines it: live attenuated yellow fever vaccine strain. Two biological replicates of bulk PBMCs were collected at each blood-draw timepoint. PBMCs were isolated from peripheral blood using a standard Ficoll-Paque protocol. TriZol was used to extract RNA from bulk PBMCs, from CD4 and CD8 fractions, and from dextramer-positive and dextramer-negative fractions. Data came from an Illumina NovaSeq 6000. TCR cDNA was synthesized by 5'RACE template switching, through which a universal primer site and unique molecular identifiers were introduced. cDNA synthesis was primed from both the TCR alpha and TCR beta constant segments. Library amplification involved two PCR steps, and the second step added sample barcodes and sequencing adapters. Libraries were sequenced on Illumina HiSeq 2500 (2x100 bp) or NovaSeq (2x150 bp). On the study's bioinformatics: MIGEC handled demultiplexing of reads and collapsing into UMI consensus sequences, while MiXCR performed V(D)J alignment. Vaccine-responding clonotypes were defined with edgeR using replicate PBMC samples, requiring FDR below 0.01 and a log2 fold change above 5 up to day 15. Each bulk clonotype was labeled CD4 or CD8 based on which sequenced repertoire, CD4 or CD8, contained the clonotype at higher abundance. TCRdb reran the public reads through fastp at Q25 and MiXCR, keeping productive beta chains. CDR3 protein sequences are deduplicated, and each keeps its most common genes and DNA. The V and J calls shown here were made by TCRdb, not taken from the authors' results. This sample holds 300,000 to 350,000 distinct CDR3 sequences; roughly 4.3% were observed only once. Of the sample, 20% to 25% falls within the top ten clones.

This clonotype has only a few counts. No antigen is known for it. No base quality values were provided; no much bigger clone lies one nucleotide off. V loses 3 bases of germline sequence and J loses 2 bases, and the interval between the two ends is 13 bases. According to the germline V gene (reference sequence), CDR1 reads LGHDT and CDR2 reads YNNKEL. Its CDR3 holds 15 amino acids, cysteine through phenylalanine. Only CDR3 DNA is held: 45 bases, read in frame from base 1. The receptor's source is a man younger than 30 who received the YFV17D yellow fever vaccine. This sequence uses TRBV3-1 and TRBJ1-2; the D gene assignment is ambiguous. Material: PBMCs, obtained 5 days after the yellow fever booster vaccination. The CDR3 protein sequence reads: CASSHFPDMNYGYTF. The DNA sequence is TGTGCCAGCAGCCATTTTCCTGACATGAACTATGGCTACACCTTC.